This T cell receptor (beta chain) is drawn from a study of T cells in Graves' hyperthyroidism and ophthalmopathy. Overall study results and limits: Expanded thyroid clonotypes (above 0.001) were mostly also found in blood.

With V trimmed by 6 bases and J by 4 bases, 8 bases remained unmatched. This CDR3 is built from 15 residues. With duration under 3 months, ophthalmopathy was active: Clinical Activity Score at least 3, NOSPECS at least 4. Cells are PBMCs isolated from more than 8.5 ml of fresh blood. As regards this clonotype: Its antigen is unknown.

TCR beta CDR3 regions were amplified from RNA transcripts. With the HTBI primer set, the TCR CDR3 went through a first round of RT-PCR. Each CDR3 protein gets one entry after TCRdb re-called the multiplex PCR reads with MiXCR. The data contain hundreds of thousands of distinct CDR3 sequences, roughly 14% of them singletons. The chain links TRBV12-3 or TRBV12-4 to TRBJ2-3, with TRBD2 matching 9 bases. The sequenced material came from blood. This TCR derives from a woman between 50 and 59 years old with Graves' ophthalmopathy. The chain's CDR3 is CASSLASGNADTQYF. CDR3 DNA sequence: TGTGCCAGCAGCCTAGCTAGCGGGAACGCAGATACGCAGTATTTT.